This T cell receptor beta chain was captured by sequencing in a study of T cell responses to AZD1222 COVID-19 vaccine (TCRdb year 2021). About the study as a whole: A total of around 240 trial participants underwent TCR sequencing, of whom some 210 received two doses of AZD1222 and around 26 received two doses of the MenACWY control vaccine. Enrollment into the trials was organized by age into subgroups of 18-55, 56-69 and 70-plus years, and those subgroups contained approximately 150, 30 and 60 TCR-sequenced participants, respectively.

The CDR3 regions of human TCRbeta chains were analyzed by immunosequencing. Processing in the source paper ran as follows. Repertoire TCRs were matched against a reference library of SARS-CoV-2-specific TCRs generated with the MIRA antigen-specificity platform. Breadth was defined as the fraction of unique TCRs that were SARS-CoV-2-associated. Depth was defined as the fraction of total T cells that were SARS-CoV-2-associated. Using the MIRA data, each spike-specific TCR was assigned both to the spike region to which the TCR was reactive and to a CD4 or CD8 class. Log10-transformed breadth and depth values were compared by one-way ANOVA with Sidak's multiple comparisons tests. The table was pulled from immuneACCESS by TCRdb, which kept in-frame rearrangements only. Such tables lose some clones; where checked, under half of the loss comes from unresolved V genes, and the rest has no known cause. V and J calls and clone size are copied from that table; D and trimming were computed from the DNA. The sample has roughly 98,000 clones on record, around nine tenths of them singletons. About 15% of the sample goes to the ten largest clones.

Of note for this clone: Its antigen remains undetermined. Base qualities are not at hand, and no much larger clone is one base apart.

This specimen's time point label, interpreted: about 28 days (+/-7) after the second vaccine dose. AZD1222 recipients with second doses at about 4 weeks or about 12 weeks were pooled, because spike-specific TCR depth and breadth did not differ between schedules. The vaccinee samples were drawn from two UK trials, COV001 and COV002, one of which was a single-blind randomized controlled phase 2/3 trial testing AZD1222 (ChAdOx1 nCoV-19) in healthy adults. For TCRbeta chain sequencing, PBMC samples were collected from trial participants at day 0 and at day 28 after the second dose. General study outcomes and caveats: The whole spike protein was spanned by vaccine-associated CD4 TCRs, and dominant responses were seen in regions 160-218 and 743-854. Most participants were white British and females outnumbered males, and the authors suggested that clonal diversity may have been underestimated. After two AZD1222 doses, spike-specific TCR breadth and depth were significantly higher than at day 0 and than in MenACWY recipients. Reportedly, almost half of the unique spike-specific TCRs recognized epitopes lying outside the regions that are mutated in the B.1.351 and B.1.1.7 variants. Conclusions about previously exposed vaccinees are limited because only five to seven AZD1222 recipients were SARS-CoV-2 seropositive at baseline. Because no samples from the day 14 peak response were available, repertoires could be characterized only after the peak T cell response. The 56-69-year group was small, and its depth increase did not reach significance, likely because of low power.

This receptor was identified in an adult who received the AZD1222 COVID-19 vaccine. Sequencing used peripheral blood, obtained 28 days after the second AZD1222 dose.

The CDR3: CASSEVTGNHEQFF. The sequenced DNA: TGTGCCAGCAGTGAAGTGACAGGGAACCATGAGCAGTTCTTC. The chain was built from TRBV6-1 and TRBJ2-1; 7 central nucleotides agree with TRBD1. According to the germline V gene, CDR1 reads MNHNS and CDR2 reads SASEGT. Germline trimming: 1 base from V, 8 bases from J; junction bases outside gene matches: 5. The CDR3 runs 14 residues from the cysteine to the phenylalanine. Only CDR3 DNA remains: 42 bases, in frame from the first base.